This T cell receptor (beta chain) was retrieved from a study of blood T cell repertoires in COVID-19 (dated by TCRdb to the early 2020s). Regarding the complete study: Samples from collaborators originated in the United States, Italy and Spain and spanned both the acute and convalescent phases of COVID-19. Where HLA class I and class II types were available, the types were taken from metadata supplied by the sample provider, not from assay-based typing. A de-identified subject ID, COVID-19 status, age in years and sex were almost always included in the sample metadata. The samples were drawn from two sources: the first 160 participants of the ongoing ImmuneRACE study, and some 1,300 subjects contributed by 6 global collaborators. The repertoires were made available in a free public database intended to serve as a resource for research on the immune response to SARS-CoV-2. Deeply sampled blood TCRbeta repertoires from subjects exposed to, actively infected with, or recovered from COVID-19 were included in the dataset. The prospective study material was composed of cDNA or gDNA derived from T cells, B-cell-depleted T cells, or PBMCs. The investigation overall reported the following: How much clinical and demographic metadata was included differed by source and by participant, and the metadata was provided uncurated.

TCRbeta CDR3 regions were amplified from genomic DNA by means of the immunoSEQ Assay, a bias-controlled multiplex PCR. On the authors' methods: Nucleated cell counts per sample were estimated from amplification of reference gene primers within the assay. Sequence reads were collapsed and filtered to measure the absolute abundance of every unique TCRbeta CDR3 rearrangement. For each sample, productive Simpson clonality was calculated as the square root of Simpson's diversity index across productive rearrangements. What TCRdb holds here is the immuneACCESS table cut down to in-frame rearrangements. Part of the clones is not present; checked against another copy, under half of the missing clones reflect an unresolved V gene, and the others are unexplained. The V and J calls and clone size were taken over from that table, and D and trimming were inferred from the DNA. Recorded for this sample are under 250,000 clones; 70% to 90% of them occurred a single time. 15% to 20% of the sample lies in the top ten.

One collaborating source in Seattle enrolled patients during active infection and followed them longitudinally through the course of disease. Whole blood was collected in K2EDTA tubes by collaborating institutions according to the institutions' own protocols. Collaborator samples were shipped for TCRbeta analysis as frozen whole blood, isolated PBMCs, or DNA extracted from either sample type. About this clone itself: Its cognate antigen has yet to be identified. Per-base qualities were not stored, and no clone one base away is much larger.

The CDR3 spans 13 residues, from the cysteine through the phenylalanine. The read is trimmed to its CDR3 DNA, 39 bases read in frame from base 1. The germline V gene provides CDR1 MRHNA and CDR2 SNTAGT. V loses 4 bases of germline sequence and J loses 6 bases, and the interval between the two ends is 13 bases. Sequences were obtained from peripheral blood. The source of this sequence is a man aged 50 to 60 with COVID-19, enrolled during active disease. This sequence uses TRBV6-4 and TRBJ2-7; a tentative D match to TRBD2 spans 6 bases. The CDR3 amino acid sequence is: CASSAEWRGEQYF. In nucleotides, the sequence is TGTGCCAGCAGTGCGGAGTGGCGGGGCGAGCAGTACTTC.